This is a list of T cell receptor beta chains from one sample in a study of OX40 agonist ivuxolimab in advanced cancers. Sequenced by immunoSEQ multiplex PCR; TCRdb stores in-frame clones only, minus some. The sample consists of under 55,000 clones, 89% of them appearing once. The sequenced sample was CD4+ or CD8+ T cells sorted from blood, obtained in a trial of the OX40 agonist ivuxolimab. These TCRs come from an adult with an advanced solid tumor such as melanoma, head and neck, liver or kidney cancer. CDR3s include the opening cysteine and the closing phenylalanine or tryptophan. The D gene is left open where the match is weak. The size of a clone is reported for some rows only, either as once, few or many, or as a class for expanded clones.

CDR3 DNA: TGTGCCAGCAGCCAAGAGGGGACAGTCTCCTACGAGCAGTACTTC; CDR3 protein: CASSQEGTVSYEQYF; clone size: -; J gene: TRBJ2-7; D gene: TRBD1; V gene: TRBV4-2
CDR3 DNA: TGTGCCAGCAGTGGCCCTTTTTTGGGGGGGTCGGGCCAGCCCCAGCATTTT; CDR3 protein: CASSGPFLGGSGQPQHF; clone size: -; J gene: TRBJ1-5; D gene: -; V gene: TRBV27
CDR3 DNA: TGTGCCAGCAGCCACCGCGCAGCGGGGGAAGGGGGCAGGCACACTGAAGCTTTCTTT; CDR3 protein: CASSHRAAGEGGRHTEAFF; clone size: -; J gene: TRBJ1-1; D gene: TRBD1; V gene: TRBV7-9
CDR3 DNA: TGCGCCAGCAGCCAAGAAAGGGTAGCCTACAATGAGCAGTTCTTC; CDR3 protein: CASSQERVAYNEQFF; clone size: -; J gene: TRBJ2-1; D gene: -; V gene: TRBV4-1
CDR3 DNA: TGTGCCAGCAGTTTAGGGGGCGATCGTAGACCCCTCCACTTT; CDR3 protein: CASSLGGDRRPLHF; clone size: -; J gene: TRBJ1-6; D gene: -; V gene: TRBV27
CDR3 DNA: TGTGCCAGCCTGGGGGAGTCTAGCTCCTACAATGAGCAGTTCTTC; CDR3 protein: CASLGESSSYNEQFF; clone size: once; J gene: TRBJ2-1; D gene: -; V gene: TRBV2
CDR3 DNA: TGTGCCAGCAGCCAAGGGCGGACTGAAGCTTTCTTT; CDR3 protein: CASSQGRTEAFF; clone size: few; J gene: TRBJ1-1; D gene: -; V gene: TRBV16
CDR3 DNA: TGCAGCGTTCTGGACAGGGAGGACTATGGCTACACCTTC; CDR3 protein: CSVLDREDYGYTF; clone size: -; J gene: TRBJ1-2; D gene: TRBD1; V gene: TRBV29-1
CDR3 DNA: TGTGCCAGCAGCCACCCGGGGCGGGGACAGGGCTACGAGCAGTACTTC; CDR3 protein: CASSHPGRGQGYEQYF; clone size: -; J gene: TRBJ2-7; D gene: TRBD1; V gene: TRBV14
CDR3 DNA: TGCGCCAGCAGCCCGCAGGGATCTGAAGCTTTCTTT; CDR3 protein: CASSPQGSEAFF; clone size: -; J gene: TRBJ1-1; D gene: -; V gene: TRBV4-1
CDR3 DNA: TGTGCCAGCAGTTACAGCGGGAATGAGCAGTTCTTC; CDR3 protein: CASSYSGNEQFF; clone size: -; J gene: TRBJ2-1; D gene: -; V gene: TRBV25-1
CDR3 DNA: TGCGCCAGCAGCCAAGTCGGGGGCGAGGGTGAGCAGTACTTC; CDR3 protein: CASSQVGGEGEQYF; clone size: once; J gene: TRBJ2-7; D gene: -; V gene: TRBV4-1
CDR3 DNA: TGTGCCAGCAGTTACTCGGGGGTCGAGCAGTACTTC; CDR3 protein: CASSYSGVEQYF; clone size: -; J gene: TRBJ2-7; D gene: -; V gene: TRBV6-5
CDR3 DNA: TGTGCCAGCAGCCAGTCCCAGGGCCCCAATCAGCCCCAGCATTTT; CDR3 protein: CASSQSQGPNQPQHF; clone size: few; J gene: TRBJ1-5; D gene: -; V gene: TRBV4-2
CDR3 DNA: TGCGCCAGCAGGAGTATAGAGGGAGAGGGGCACAGAGAGACCCAGTACTTC; CDR3 protein: CASRSIEGEGHRETQYF; clone size: -; J gene: TRBJ2-5; D gene: -; V gene: TRBV5-1
CDR3 DNA: TGTGCCAGCAGCCAAACTCTGACCGAGCAGTTCTTC; CDR3 protein: CASSQTLTEQFF; clone size: -; J gene: TRBJ2-1; D gene: -; V gene: TRBV5-6
CDR3 DNA: TGTGCCAGCAGCTCGGGACAGGCAGAAAACAACTATGGCTACACCTTC; CDR3 protein: CASSSGQAENNYGYTF; clone size: -; J gene: TRBJ1-2; D gene: TRBD1; V gene: TRBV7-9
CDR3 DNA: TGTGCCATCGGGGACAGGGTGGAAGAGACCCAGTACTTC; CDR3 protein: CAIGDRVEETQYF; clone size: -; J gene: TRBJ2-5; D gene: TRBD1; V gene: TRBV10-3
CDR3 DNA: TGTGCCAGCAGTCTTCTAGCGGCAAACACCGGGGAGCTGTTTTTT; CDR3 protein: CASSLLAANTGELFF; clone size: -; J gene: TRBJ2-2; D gene: TRBD2; V gene: TRBV27
CDR3 DNA: TGTGCCAGCAAACTTAGACAGGGCTACAATGAGCAGTTCTTC; CDR3 protein: CASKLRQGYNEQFF; clone size: -; J gene: TRBJ2-1; D gene: TRBD1; V gene: TRBV6-4